This TCR beta chain was observed in a study of blood T cell repertoires in COVID-19. The protocol was immunoSEQ multiplex PCR, while the TCRdb copy is restricted to in-frame clones and leaves out a portion. Of roughly 220,000 clones listed, around 87% are singletons. The sample was PBMCs or T cells enriched from blood (not recorded which). This clonotype originated in a young woman in a cohort exposed to, infected with or recovered from COVID-19 (not recorded which).

CDR3 nucleotide sequence: TGTGCCACCAGCAGACCCCTCTCACCCCTCCACTTT. It is translated as CATSRPLSPLHF. This chain uses TRBV15 with TRBJ1-6; D unresolved. The CDR3 length is 12 residues. CDR1 LNHNV and CDR2 YYDKDF come from the germline V gene (reference sequence). V lost 2 bases, J lost 10 bases, and 6 bases lay in between.